Below are 18 T cell receptor beta chains sequenced from a single sample in a study of blood T cell repertoires in COVID-19. Clones were sequenced by immunoSEQ multiplex PCR, and TCRdb holds only the in-frame ones, with some missing. The sample consists of 340,000 or so clones, 80% to 90% of them appearing once. Sequences were obtained from PBMCs or T cells enriched from blood (not recorded which). These receptors were taken from a woman aged 40 to 50 with acute COVID-19.

V and J are TRBV7-3 and TRBJ2-3; 14 bases fit TRBD2. V shed 6 bases, J shed 4 bases, and the junction held 6 bases outside the gene matches. The CDR3 covers 16 residues. Germline V gene data show CDR1 as SGHTA and CDR2 as FQGTGA. The CDR3 coding sequence is TGTGCCAGCAGGGAAGGGACTAGCGGGAGCTCAGATACGCAGTATTTT. Its protein is CASREGTSGSSDTQYF. The full variable domain, rest sourced from reference TRBV7-3 and TRBJ2-3, is GAGVSQTPSNKVTEKGKYVELRCDPISGHTALYWYRQSLGQGPEFLIYFQGTGAADDSGLPNDRFFAVRPEGSVSTLKIQRTERGDSAVYLCASREGTSGSSDTQYFGPGTRLTVL.

The chain joins TRBV7-9 to TRBJ2-1; TRBD2 matches 15 bases. The germline V gene encodes CDR1 SEHNR and CDR2 FQNEAQ (reference sequence). The CDR3 spans 16 residues. J lost 10 bases, V lost 4 bases, and 8 bases had no gene match. The CDR3 DNA reads TGTGCCAGCAGCTCCGGACTAGCGGGGGGGCCCAGGGAGCAGTTCTTC. Encoded protein: CASSSGLAGGPREQFF.

V and J are TRBV2 and TRBJ2-1; 7 bases align to TRBD2. CDR3 length equals 13 residues. V shed 4 bases, J shed 9 bases, and the junction held 6 bases outside the gene matches. From germline, CDR1 is SNHLY and CDR2 FYNNEI. CDR3 sequence (DNA): TGTGCCAGCAGTGGGGAGGGATACGGTGAGCAGTTCTTC. Amino acid sequence: CASSGEGYGEQFF. Filled out from reference TRBV2 and TRBJ2-1, the complete variable domain reads EPEVTQTPSHQVTQMGQEVILRCVPISNHLYFYWYRQILGQKVEFLVSFYNNEISEKSEIFDDQFSVERPDGSNFTLKIRSTKLEDSAMYFCASSGEGYGEQFFGPGTRLTVL.

The V gene is TRBV28, the J gene TRBJ1-1; TRBD1 matches 7 bases. The CDR3 has 11 amino acids. Germline V lookup: CDR1 MDHEN, CDR2 SYDVKM. The J segment lost 11 bases and the V segment lost 5 bases, leaving 5 bases of the junction unmatched. For the CDR3, the DNA is TGTGCCAGCAGTCAGGGACAGACGGCTTTCTTT. It translates to CASSQGQTAFF. The complete variable domain, with remaining parts taken from reference TRBV28 and TRBJ1-1, reads DVKVTQSSRYLVKRTGEKVFLECVQDMDHENMFWYRQDPGLGLRLIYFSYDVKMKEKGDIPEGYSVSREKKERFSLILESASTNQTSMYLCASSQGQTAFFGQGTRLTVV.

The chain carries TRBV9 and TRBJ2-2; TRBD2 agrees at 11 bases. Germline V CDR1 and CDR2: SGDLS, YYNGEE. This CDR3 spans 15 amino acids. The junction had 1 base not matched to a gene; V was cut back by 3 bases and J by 3 bases. CDR3 in amino acids: CASSATSGDTGELFF. CDR3 in DNA: TGTGCCAGCAGCGCGACTAGCGGGGACACCGGGGAGCTGTTTTTT. Filled out from reference TRBV9 and TRBJ2-2, the complete variable domain reads DSGVTQTPKHLITATGQRVTLRCSPRSGDLSVYWYQQSLDQGLQFLIQYYNGEERAKGNILERFSAQQFPDLHSELNLSSLELGDSALYFCASSATSGDTGELFFGEGSRLTVL.

This clone has at least ten counts. V and J are TRBV11-2 and TRBJ2-3; no definite D call. The CDR3 loop spans 14 amino acids. The V end was cut by 3 bases, the J end by 2 bases, with 9 bases between. Looked up from germline, CDR1 is SGHAT and CDR2 is FQNNGV. The CDR3 DNA reads TGTGCCAGCAGCTTTTTAGCCTTCACAGATACGCAGTATTTT. Its protein is CASSFLAFTDTQYF.

This clone was counted once. The chain uses TRBV19 and TRBJ1-2, with a possible D match to TRBD1 (5 bases). Germline V gives CDR1 LNHDA, CDR2 SQIVND (reference sequence). The CDR3 has 14 residues. V was trimmed by 5 bases and J by 1 base, leaving 11 bases between them. CDR3 nucleotide sequence: TGTGCCAGTAGTCCAGGGTTTGGTAACTATGGCTACACCTTC. Encoded protein: CASSPGFGNYGYTF. Full variable domain (outside the CDR3, taken from reference TRBV19 and TRBJ1-2): DGGITQSPKYLFRKEGQNVTLSCEQNLNHDAMYWYRQDPGQGLRLIYYSQIVNDFQKGDIAEGYSVSREKKESFPLTVTSAQKNPTAFYLCASSPGFGNYGYTFGSGTRLTVV.

The chain combines TRBV18 with TRBJ2-1; 7 bases fit TRBD1. The germline CDR1 and CDR2 sequences are KGHSH and LQKENI. J was trimmed by 9 bases and V by 3 bases; bases with no gene match: 14. The CDR3 length is 16 residues. CDR3 region: CASSPFGQERNGEQFF. The CDR3 DNA is TGTGCCAGCTCACCCTTCGGACAGGAAAGGAACGGTGAGCAGTTCTTC.

V gene TRBV4-2 combines with J gene TRBJ1-1; D remains unclear. Trimming took 0 bases from V and 7 from J, leaving 3 bases between them. The CDR3 length is 11 residues. The germline gives CDR1 LGHNA, CDR2 YNFKEQ. CDR3 DNA: TGTGCCAGCAGCCAAGATAGTGAAGCTTTCTTT. Its protein product is CASSQDSEAFF.

The V gene is TRBV14, the J gene TRBJ1-6, with D possibly matching TRBD1 (5 bases). V gave up 4 bases and J gave up 9 bases, with 16 bases separating them. From germline, CDR1 is SGHDN and CDR2 FVKESK. The CDR3 is made up of 15 amino acids. The CDR3 bases are TGTGCCAGCAGCCCTTTACGCGGGGGGGGTTCACCCCTCCACTTT. Translation gives CASSPLRGGGSPLHF.

The V gene is TRBV7-9, the J gene TRBJ2-7; 12 bases align to TRBD1. Trimming cost V 2 bases and J 4 bases; bases outside gene matches: 6. Germline values: CDR1 SEHNR, CDR2 FQNEAQ (reference sequence). This CDR3 has 16 residues. CDR3 in amino acids: CASSLKGQGASYEQYF. The CDR3 DNA is TGTGCCAGCAGCTTAAAGGGACAGGGGGCAAGTTACGAGCAGTACTTC.

This chain's CDR3 is CASRRESGNYGYTF. As DNA, the CDR3 is TGTGCCAGCAGGAGGGAATCCGGGAACTATGGCTACACCTTC. The V and J genes are TRBV5-5 and TRBJ1-2; no definite D call. CDR3 length equals 14 residues. Germline CDR1 is SGHKS and CDR2 is YYEKEE (reference sequence). Trimming removed 5 bases at V and 2 bases at J, with 13 bases between.

V gene TRBV7-9 combines with J gene TRBJ1-6, with 8 bases that match TRBD1. CDR1 SEHNR and CDR2 FQNEAQ come from the germline V gene (reference sequence). The V gene end was trimmed by 2 bases and the J gene end by 2 bases; junction bases not matched to a gene: 2. CDR3 length: 16 amino acids. This chain's CDR3 is CASSLQGATYNSPLHF. For the CDR3, the DNA is TGTGCCAGCAGCTTACAGGGGGCAACCTATAATTCACCCCTCCACTTT.

This sequence joins TRBV11-3 and TRBJ1-6, with D uncertain. Trimming shortened V by 1 base and J by 11 bases, and 6 bases separated the two germline ends. Germline V CDR1 and CDR2: SGHNT, YENEEA. The CDR3 loop spans 12 amino acids. The CDR3 loop is CASSLGRAPLHF. In nucleotides, the CDR3 is TGTGCCAGCAGCTTAGGGCGGGCACCCCTCCACTTT.

V and J are TRBV19 and TRBJ1-1, with D hard to call. The germline V and J ends were trimmed by 5 bases and 2 bases, with 12 bases remaining between them. Germline V lookup: CDR1 LNHDA, CDR2 SQIVND (reference sequence). CDR3 size: 14 residues. DNA for the CDR3: TGTGCCAGTAGTCTACGGACTGAAAACACTGAAGCTTTCTTT. Its translation: CASSLRTENTEAFF.

V gene TRBV5-1 combines with J gene TRBJ2-1; 9 nucleotides match TRBD2. CDR1 and CDR2 (germline): SGHRS, YFSETQ. This CDR3 comprises 15 residues. V was pared by 0 bases and J by 9 bases, with 7 bases of the junction left unmatched. The CDR3 coding sequence is TGCGCCAGCAGCTTGGGGACTAGCGTTTCGGCTGAGCAGTTCTTC. Its protein product is CASSLGTSVSAEQFF.

The chain couples TRBV6-5 to TRBJ1-3, with D possibly being TRBD1 (5 bases). This CDR3 has 15 amino acids. Germline values: CDR1 MNHEY, CDR2 SVGAGI. V lost 6 bases to trimming and J lost 2 bases, with 14 bases between them. The CDR3 DNA follows: TGTGCCAGCAGGAAGGGGTATGGGGCTGGAAACACCATATATTTT. It yields the protein CASRKGYGAGNTIYF.

This clone was seen only once. The chain recombines TRBV7-9 with TRBJ1-5; unclear D gene. The CDR3 is made up of 14 amino acids. Germline loops: CDR1 SEHNR, CDR2 FQNEAQ (reference sequence). V lost 1 base to trimming and J lost 5 bases, with 9 bases between them. This CDR3 is CASSLEENHQPQHF. In DNA form, the CDR3 reads TGTGCCAGCAGCTTAGAGGAGAATCATCAGCCCCAGCATTTT. Filled out from reference TRBV7-9 and TRBJ1-5, the complete variable domain reads DTGVSQNPRHKITKRGQNVTFRCDPISEHNRLYWYRQTLGQGPEFLTYFQNEAQLEKSRLLSDRFSAERPKGSFSTLEIQRTEQGDSAMYLCASSLEENHQPQHFGDGTRLSIL.